The 24 T cell receptor beta chains below were found in one sample sequenced in a study of CD4 T cells in relation to SARS-CoV-2 and coronaviruses. These receptors have no known antigen. Generated by immunoSEQ multiplex PCR, the TCRdb table keeps only in-frame clones and is missing some. The sample carries tens of thousands of clones, less than 75% recorded once. Unexposed donor CD4+ T cells date from about 2011-2018, before the COVID-19 pandemic. CD4+ T cells were isolated from the cells after 10 days of culture. Sequencing was performed on CD4+ T cells from PBMCs, cultured in vitro. Receptors originate from a human donor in good health.

The chain joins TRBV3-1 (or the pseudogene TRBV3-2) to TRBJ2-1, with no clear D. Germline V gene data show CDR1 as LGHDT and CDR2 as YNNKEL (reference sequence). V lost 0 bases and J lost 7, with 13 bases in between. The CDR3 spans 15 residues. The CDR3 region is CASSQEVVVKNEQFF. DNA of the CDR3: TGTGCCAGCAGCCAAGAGGTAGTTGTGAAGAATGAGCAGTTCTTC.

The genes are TRBV2 and TRBJ1-1; unclear D gene. V gave up 6 bases and J gave up 1 base, with 9 bases separating them. The CDR3 is 13 amino acids. Germline lookup yields CDR1 SNHLY and CDR2 FYNNEI. CDR3 in DNA: TGTGCCAGCAGGGTTATTTGGAACACTGAAGCTTTCTTT. Its translation: CASRVIWNTEAFF. Complete variable domain (other parts from reference TRBV2 and TRBJ1-1): EPEVTQTPSHQVTQMGQEVILRCVPISNHLYFYWYRQILGQKVEFLVSFYNNEISEKSEIFDDQFSVERPDGSNFTLKIRSTKLEDSAMYFCASRVIWNTEAFFGQGTRLTVV.

The rearrangement uses TRBV30 and TRBJ1-2, with D unclear. The CDR3 is 12 amino acids. Germline loops: CDR1 GTSNPN, CDR2 SVGIG (reference sequence). The V gene lost 1 base and the J gene lost 8 bases, with 11 bases spanning the gap. CDR3 amino acids: CAWSEGLGGYTF. In nucleotides, the CDR3 is TGTGCCTGGAGTGAGGGCCTGGGGGGCTACACCTTC.

The chain carries TRBV7-9 and TRBJ2-4; no firm D call. The CDR3 consists of 13 residues. Germline V gives CDR1 SEHNR, CDR2 FQNEAQ (reference sequence). Trimming pared 1 base from V and 6 bases from J, leaving 7 bases between. This CDR3 reads CASSLGVGNIQYF. As DNA, the CDR3 is TGTGCCAGCAGCTTAGGGGTGGGAAACATTCAGTACTTC.

The chain joins TRBV10-3 to TRBJ2-7; D is perhaps TRBD2 (6 bases). Germline V gene sequence: CDR1 ENHRY, CDR2 SYGVKD. V was trimmed by 2 bases and J by 3 bases, leaving 14 bases between them. This CDR3 spans 15 amino acids. The CDR3 loop is CAISEEGEVNYEQYF. CDR3 nucleotides: TGTGCCATCAGTGAGGAAGGGGAGGTAAACTACGAGCAGTACTTC.

This chain uses TRBV9 with TRBJ2-1; TRBD2 aligns across 7 bases. CDR3 length: 15 amino acids. J gave up 6 bases and V 1 base, and 7 bases lay outside the gene matches. The germline V gene encodes CDR1 SGDLS and CDR2 YYNGEE. The DNA for the CDR3 is TGTGCCAGCAGCGTATTTCAAGCGGGATTCAATGAGCAGTTCTTC. This codes for CASSVFQAGFNEQFF. Using reference TRBV9 and TRBJ2-1 for the parts outside the CDR3, the full variable domain is DSGVTQTPKHLITATGQRVTLRCSPRSGDLSVYWYQQSLDQGLQFLIQYYNGEERAKGNILERFSAQQFPDLHSELNLSSLELGDSALYFCASSVFQAGFNEQFFGPGTRLTVL.

The V and J genes are TRBV19 and TRBJ1-5; TRBD1 matches 7 bases. Germline CDR1 and CDR2: LNHDA and SQIVND (reference sequence). The trim removed 5 bases at V and 6 bases at J, leaving 13 bases unmatched. This CDR3 comprises 16 residues. The DNA for the CDR3 is TGTGCCAGTAGTGATAGGGGACAGAGTAGCGGTCAGCCCCAGCATTTT. Translating gives CASSDRGQSSGQPQHF.

The CDR3 DNA reads as TGCGCCAGCAGCGAAACTAGCGGGAACGTCGGGGAGCTGTTTTTT. Protein product: CASSETSGNVGELFF. The chain couples TRBV5-1 to TRBJ2-2; 10 bases line up with TRBD2. The V and J ends lost 4 bases and 7 bases, in that order; junction bases with no gene match: 7. The CDR3 covers 15 residues. Germline lookup yields CDR1 SGHRS and CDR2 YFSETQ.

The chain has TRBV20-1 and TRBJ1-1; TRBD1 is a possible D gene (5 bases). V was shortened by 3 bases and J by 1 base, with 12 bases between the two germline ends. Germline lookup yields CDR1 DFQATT and CDR2 SNEGSKA (reference sequence). This CDR3 has 14 residues. CDR3 region: CSASLGGGNTEAFF. In DNA form, the CDR3 reads TGCAGTGCTAGTTTGGGCGGGGGGAACACTGAAGCTTTCTTT.

The rearrangement uses TRBV5-1 and TRBJ2-7; weak D call: TRBD1 (6 bases). Trimming took off 4 bases at V and 0 bases at J, with 14 bases between the two ends. Per germline, CDR1 SGHRS and CDR2 YFSETQ. CDR3 length: 15 amino acids. The CDR3 here is CASSPGRGSSYEQYF. CDR3 bases: TGCGCCAGCAGCCCAGGTAGGGGGAGCTCCTACGAGCAGTACTTC.

The chain recombines TRBV2 with TRBJ1-1; D remains unclear. The CDR3 is 13 amino acids. The V and J ends lost 6 bases and 1 base respectively, with 9 bases between them. Germline-derived CDR1 and CDR2 are SNHLY and FYNNEI. The CDR3 spells CASSADWNTEAFF. The CDR3 DNA follows: TGTGCCAGCAGCGCCGACTGGAACACTGAAGCTTTCTTT.

This clone was recorded a few times. The chain couples TRBV10-1 to TRBJ2-2, with D perhaps matching TRBD1 (5 bases). Germline V gene sequence: CDR1 WNHNN, CDR2 SYGVQD (reference sequence). Trimming took 7 bases from V and 6 from J, leaving 15 bases between them. This CDR3 has 14 residues. The CDR3 region is CASTPGKDAGELFF. The CDR3 region has the DNA TGCGCCAGCACGCCAGGGAAGGATGCCGGGGAGCTGTTTTTT.

This chain joins TRBV4-2 and TRBJ1-5, with D tentatively TRBD1 (6 bases). V gave up 0 bases and J gave up 2 bases, with 14 bases separating them. The CDR3 consists of 17 residues. Looked up from germline, CDR1 is LGHNA and CDR2 is YNFKEQ. The CDR3, as DNA: TGTGCCAGCAGCCAAGAGAACAGGGTGGACGGCAATCAGCCCCAGCATTTT. As protein: CASSQENRVDGNQPQHF.

This clone was recorded once. The gene calls are TRBV5-1 and TRBJ2-1, with D perhaps TRBD2 (6 bases). The V end lost 2 bases, the J end lost 2 bases, and 11 bases lay between the germline ends. The CDR3 is 15 amino acids. Germline V gene data show CDR1 as SGHRS and CDR2 as YFSETQ. The CDR3 loop is CASSLGGATYNEQFF. The DNA for the CDR3 is TGCGCCAGCAGCTTAGGCGGGGCGACCTACAATGAGCAGTTCTTC.

The chain combines TRBV12-5 with TRBJ1-1; possible D gene TRBD1, 5 bases. V was pared by 0 bases and J by 1 base, with 18 bases between. The CDR3 is 18 amino acids. Germline CDR1 reads LGHNT; CDR2 reads FRNRAP. This CDR3 reads CASGLVLGGTSSNTEAFF. The CDR3 nucleotides read TGTGCTAGTGGTTTGGTACTTGGCGGGACCTCTTCGAACACTGAAGCTTTCTTT.

V and J are TRBV30 and TRBJ1-1; TRBD1 matches at 7 bases. Trimming took 4 bases from V and 0 from J; bases not matched to a gene: 5. This CDR3 spans 14 amino acids. Germline V CDR1 and CDR2: GTSNPN, SVGIG (reference sequence). CDR3 in DNA: TGTGCCTGGAACCGACAGGGAATGAACACTGAAGCTTTCTTT. This translates into CAWNRQGMNTEAFF.

This clone came up a few times. The J gene is TRBJ1-5, the V gene TRBV2, with D possibly matching TRBD1 (6 bases). CDR1 SNHLY and CDR2 FYNNEI come from the germline V gene. The CDR3 has 13 amino acids. V dropped 4 bases and J dropped 2 bases, with 6 bases sitting between them. CDR3 sequence reads: CASSGQGNQPQHF. The CDR3 nucleotides read TGTGCCAGCAGTGGACAGGGCAATCAGCCCCAGCATTTT.

By share, this clone counts as medium-sized. The V call is TRBV19, the J call TRBJ2-2; 10 nucleotides align to TRBD2. Unmatched junction bases numbered 7, after V lost 6 bases and J lost 3 bases. Germline CDR1 reads LNHDA; CDR2 reads SQIVND (reference sequence). This CDR3 region has 16 residues. CDR3 amino acids: CASRTLAGDDTGELFF. Here the CDR3 DNA reads TGTGCCAGTAGAACCCTAGCGGGAGATGACACCGGGGAGCTGTTTTTT.

The rearrangement joins TRBV2 to TRBJ1-2, with D possibly being TRBD1 (5 bases). The germline V gene encodes CDR1 SNHLY and CDR2 FYNNEI. Trimming pared 8 bases from V and 4 bases from J, leaving 17 bases between. CDR3 size: 14 residues. In nucleotides, the CDR3 is TGTGCCAGCCGCATGACGGGGCAAGTCTATGGCTACACCTTC. Its protein is CASRMTGQVYGYTF. Full variable domain (remainder filled in from reference TRBV2 and TRBJ1-2): EPEVTQTPSHQVTQMGQEVILRCVPISNHLYFYWYRQILGQKVEFLVSFYNNEISEKSEIFDDQFSVERPDGSNFTLKIRSTKLEDSAMYFCASRMTGQVYGYTFGSGTRLTVV.

This rearrangement joins TRBV28 to TRBJ2-1; 8 nucleotides line up with TRBD2. The germline V gene encodes CDR1 MDHEN and CDR2 SYDVKM. V lost 8 bases, J lost 7 bases, and 19 bases stayed unmatched. This CDR3 region has 17 residues. The CDR3 sequence is CASEFTSLAVRGNEQFF. The CDR3 coding sequence is TGTGCCAGCGAATTCACCTCACTAGCGGTTAGGGGGAATGAGCAGTTCTTC.

The gene calls are TRBV27 and TRBJ2-6; D remains ambiguous. The germline V gene has CDR1 MNHEY and CDR2 SMNVEV (reference sequence). The CDR3 runs 14 residues. The V gene lost 2 bases and the J gene lost 1 base, with 3 bases spanning the gap. In nucleotides, the CDR3 is TGTGCCAGCAGTTTAACGTCTGGGGCCAACGTCCTGACTTTC. Amino acids: CASSLTSGANVLTF.

The chain carries TRBV18 and TRBJ1-1; D gene uncertain. This CDR3 contains 13 residues. Trimming took off 7 bases at V and 0 bases at J, with 9 bases between the two ends. Germline CDR1 and CDR2: KGHSH and LQKENI. For the CDR3, the DNA is TGTGCCAGCTTGGCAGCTATGAACACTGAAGCTTTCTTT. As protein: CASLAAMNTEAFF.

The chain recombines TRBV7-9 with TRBJ2-5; D is ambiguous. Trimming removed 0 bases at V and 5 bases at J, with 4 bases between. This CDR3 is built from 12 residues. The germline gives CDR1 SEHNR, CDR2 FQNEAQ (reference sequence). The CDR3 bases are TGTGCCAGCAGCTTAGCGCGTGAGACCCAGTACTTC. Protein product: CASSLARETQYF. Combining the CDR3 with reference TRBV7-9 and TRBJ2-5 gives the whole variable domain DTGVSQNPRHKITKRGQNVTFRCDPISEHNRLYWYRQTLGQGPEFLTYFQNEAQLEKSRLLSDRFSAERPKGSFSTLEIQRTEQGDSAMYLCASSLARETQYFGPGTRLLVL.

J is TRBJ2-1 and V is TRBV28; TRBD2 matches 11 bases. The CDR3 runs to 15 residues. Germline V lookup: CDR1 MDHEN, CDR2 SYDVKM. V lost 4 bases and J lost 7; bases outside the gene matches: 6. CDR3 sequence: CASSSPGLAENEQFF. For the CDR3, the DNA is TGTGCCAGCAGTTCTCCGGGACTAGCGGAGAATGAGCAGTTCTTC.